This TCR beta chain was recorded in a study of blood T cell repertoires in COVID-19. At the level of the study: Sample material is recorded as cDNA or gDNA derived from T cells, B-cell-depleted T cells, or PBMCs.

Seattle's cohort entered during active infection and was followed longitudinally. Germline CDR1 SGHVS, CDR2 FQNEAQ. CDR3 length equals 15 residues. V was shortened by 0 bases and J by 0 bases, with 9 bases between the two germline ends. TCRdb's table, derived via immunoSEQ multiplex PCR, lists solely in-frame clones and lacks some. The table has 150,000 or so clones, approximately 85% seen once. The sequenced material came from peripheral blood. The rearrangement links TRBV7-8 to TRBJ2-7, with TRBD1 as a possible D gene (5 bases). The TCR comes from a man aged 60 to 75 with COVID-19, enrolled during active disease. The CDR3 sequence is CASSLAQQASYEQYF. As DNA, the CDR3 is TGTGCCAGCAGCTTAGCGCAACAGGCCTCCTACGAGCAGTACTTC.